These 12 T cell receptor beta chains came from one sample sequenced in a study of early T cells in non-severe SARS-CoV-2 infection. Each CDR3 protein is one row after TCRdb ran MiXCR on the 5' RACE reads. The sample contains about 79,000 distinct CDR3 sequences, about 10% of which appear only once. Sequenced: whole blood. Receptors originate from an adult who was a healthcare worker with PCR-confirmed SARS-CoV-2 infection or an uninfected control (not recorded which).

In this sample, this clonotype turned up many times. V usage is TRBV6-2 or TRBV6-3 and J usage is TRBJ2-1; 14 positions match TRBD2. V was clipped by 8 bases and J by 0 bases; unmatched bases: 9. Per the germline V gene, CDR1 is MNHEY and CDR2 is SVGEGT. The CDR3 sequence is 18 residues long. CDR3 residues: CASLTTSGGATSYNEQFF. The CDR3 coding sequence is TGTGCCAGCCTCACGACTAGCGGGGGGGCCACCTCCTACAATGAGCAGTTCTTC.

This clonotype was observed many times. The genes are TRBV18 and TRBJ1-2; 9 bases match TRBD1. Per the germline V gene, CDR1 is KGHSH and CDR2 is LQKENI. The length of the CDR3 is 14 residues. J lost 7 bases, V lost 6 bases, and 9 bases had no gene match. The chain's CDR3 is CASSSGTGKIGYTF. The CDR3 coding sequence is TGTGCCAGCTCGTCCGGGACAGGGAAGATTGGCTACACCTTC. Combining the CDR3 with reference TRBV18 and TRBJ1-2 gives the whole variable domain NAGVMQNPRHLVRRRGQEARLRCSPMKGHSHVYWYRQLPEEGLKFMVYLQKENIIDESGMPKERFSAEFPKEGPSILRIQQVVRGDSAAYFCASSSGTGKIGYTFGSGTRLTVV.

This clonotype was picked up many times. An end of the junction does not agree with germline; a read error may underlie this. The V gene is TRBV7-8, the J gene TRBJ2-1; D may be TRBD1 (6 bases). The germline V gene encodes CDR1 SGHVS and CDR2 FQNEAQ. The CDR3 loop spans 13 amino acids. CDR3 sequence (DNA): TGTGCCAGCAGCCCGTGGGACACGGACCCCATGCTCTTC. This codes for CASSPWDTDPMLF.

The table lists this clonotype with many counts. The CDR3 bases are TGTGCCAGCAGTTTTGGGACAGGCGGCGAGCAGTACTTC. As protein: CASSFGTGGEQYF. The chain has TRBV12-3 or TRBV12-4 and TRBJ2-7, with 8 bases that match TRBD1. The CDR3 totals 13 residues. With 3 bases clipped from V and 6 bases from J, the junction kept 4 bases outside the gene matches.

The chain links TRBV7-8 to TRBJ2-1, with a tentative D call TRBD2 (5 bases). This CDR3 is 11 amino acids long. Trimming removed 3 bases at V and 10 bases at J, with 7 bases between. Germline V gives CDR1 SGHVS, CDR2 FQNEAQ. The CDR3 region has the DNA TGTGCCAGCAGCTTCGGGGTAGAGCAGTTCTTC. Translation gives CASSFGVEQFF.

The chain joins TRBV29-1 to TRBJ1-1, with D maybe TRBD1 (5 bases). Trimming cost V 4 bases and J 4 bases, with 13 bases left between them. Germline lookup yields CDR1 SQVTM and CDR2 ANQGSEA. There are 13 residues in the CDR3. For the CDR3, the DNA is TGCAGCGTTGTGGGGGGGGTTGCCACTGAAGCTTTCTTT. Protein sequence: CSVVGGVATEAFF.

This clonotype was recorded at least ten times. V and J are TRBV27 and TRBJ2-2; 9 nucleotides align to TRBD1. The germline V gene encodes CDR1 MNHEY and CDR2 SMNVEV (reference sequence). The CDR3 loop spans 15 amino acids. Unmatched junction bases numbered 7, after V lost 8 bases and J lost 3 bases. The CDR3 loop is CASGPRQGDTGELFF. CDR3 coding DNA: TGTGCCAGCGGTCCCCGACAGGGGGACACCGGGGAGCTGTTTTTT.

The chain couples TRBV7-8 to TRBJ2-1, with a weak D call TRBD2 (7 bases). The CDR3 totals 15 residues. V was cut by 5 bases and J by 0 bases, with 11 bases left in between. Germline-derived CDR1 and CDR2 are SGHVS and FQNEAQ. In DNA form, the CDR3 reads TGTGCCAGCAGCCCCGGGGGGCCCTCCTACAATGAGCAGTTCTTC. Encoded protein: CASSPGGPSYNEQFF.

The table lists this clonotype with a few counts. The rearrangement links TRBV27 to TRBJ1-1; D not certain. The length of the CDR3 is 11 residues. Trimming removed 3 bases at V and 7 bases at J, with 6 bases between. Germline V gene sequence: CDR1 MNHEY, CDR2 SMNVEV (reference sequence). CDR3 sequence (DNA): TGTGCCAGCAGTTTCGGGATTGAAGCTTTCTTT. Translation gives CASSFGIEAFF.

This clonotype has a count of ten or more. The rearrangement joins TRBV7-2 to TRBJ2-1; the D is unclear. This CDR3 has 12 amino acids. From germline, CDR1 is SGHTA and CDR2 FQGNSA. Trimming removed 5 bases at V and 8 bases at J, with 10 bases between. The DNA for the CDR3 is TGTGCCAGCAGCGGCAGTTTCGATGAGCAGTTCTTC. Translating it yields CASSGSFDEQFF.

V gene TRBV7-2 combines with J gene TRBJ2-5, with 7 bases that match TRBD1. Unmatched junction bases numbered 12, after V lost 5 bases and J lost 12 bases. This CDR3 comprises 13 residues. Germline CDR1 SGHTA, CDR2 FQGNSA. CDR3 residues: CASSLDRSYWKYF. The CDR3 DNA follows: TGTGCCAGCAGCCTGGACAGGTCCTACTGGAAGTACTTC. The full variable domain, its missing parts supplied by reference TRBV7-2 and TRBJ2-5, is GAGVSQSPSNKVTEKGKDVELRCDPISGHTALYWYRQSLGQGLEFLIYFQGNSAPDKSGLPSDRFSAERTGGSVSTLTIQRTQQEDSAVYLCASSLDRSYWKYFGPGTRLLVL.

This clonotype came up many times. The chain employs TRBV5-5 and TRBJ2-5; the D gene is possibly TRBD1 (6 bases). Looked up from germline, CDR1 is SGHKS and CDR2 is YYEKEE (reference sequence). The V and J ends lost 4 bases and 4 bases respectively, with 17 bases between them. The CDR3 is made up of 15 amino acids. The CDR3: CASSPRQAVGETQYF. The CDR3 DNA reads TGTGCCAGCAGCCCTCGACAGGCGGTCGGAGAGACCCAGTACTTC.